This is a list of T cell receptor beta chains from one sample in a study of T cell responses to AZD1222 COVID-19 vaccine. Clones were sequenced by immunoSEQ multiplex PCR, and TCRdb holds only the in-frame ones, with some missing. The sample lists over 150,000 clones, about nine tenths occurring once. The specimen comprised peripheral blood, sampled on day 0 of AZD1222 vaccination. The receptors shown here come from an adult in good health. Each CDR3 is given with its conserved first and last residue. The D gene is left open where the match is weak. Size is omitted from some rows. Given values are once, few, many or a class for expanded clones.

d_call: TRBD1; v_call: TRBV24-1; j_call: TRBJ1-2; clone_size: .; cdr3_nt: TGTGCCACCAGTGATCCCGGGACAGGGGGCGACTATGGCTACACCTTC; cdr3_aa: CATSDPGTGGDYGYTF
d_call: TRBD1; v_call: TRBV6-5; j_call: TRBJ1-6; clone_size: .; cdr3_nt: TGTGCCAGCAGAGAGACAGGGGGCGATTCACCCCTCCACTTT; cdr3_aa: CASRETGGDSPLHF
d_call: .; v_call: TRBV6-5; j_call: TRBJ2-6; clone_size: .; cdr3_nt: TGTGCCAGCAGTTACTCGTTTTTCTCTGGGGCCAACGTCCTGACTTTC; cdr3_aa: CASSYSFFSGANVLTF
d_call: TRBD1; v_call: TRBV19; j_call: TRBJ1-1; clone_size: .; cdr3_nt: TGTGCCAGTAGTATGACAGGGTGGGGCACTGAAGCTTTCTTT; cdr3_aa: CASSMTGWGTEAFF
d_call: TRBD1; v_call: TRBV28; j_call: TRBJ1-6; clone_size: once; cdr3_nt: TGTGCCAGCAGAGACAGGGTTTCACCCCTCCACTTT; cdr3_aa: CASRDRVSPLHF
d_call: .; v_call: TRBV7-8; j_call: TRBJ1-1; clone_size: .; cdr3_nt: TGTGCCAGCAGCTTAGCTGCGGTTGGCCAAAGGGTCCGCACTGAAGCTTTCTTT; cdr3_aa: CASSLAAVGQRVRTEAFF
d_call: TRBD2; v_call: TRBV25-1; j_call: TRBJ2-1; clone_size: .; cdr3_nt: TGTGCCAGCAGTGAACTTAGCGGGAGAGGGGCCCGAAAGCAGTTCTTC; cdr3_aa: CASSELSGRGARKQFF
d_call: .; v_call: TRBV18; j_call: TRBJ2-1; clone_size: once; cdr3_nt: TGTGCCAGCTCCCTACAGGGTGAAGAGCAGTTCTTC; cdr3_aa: CASSLQGEEQFF
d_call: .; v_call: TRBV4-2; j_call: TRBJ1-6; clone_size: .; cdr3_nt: TGTGCCAGCAGCCAAGATCTTTATAGCTCCTATAATTCACCCCTCCACTTT; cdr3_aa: CASSQDLYSSYNSPLHF
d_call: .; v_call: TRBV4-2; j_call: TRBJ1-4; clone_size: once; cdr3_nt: TGTGCCAGCAGCCAAGGTGAAAAACTGTTTTTT; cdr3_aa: CASSQGEKLFF
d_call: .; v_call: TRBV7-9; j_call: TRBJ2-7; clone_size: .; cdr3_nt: TGTGCCAGCAGCCCTACCCTACAGGGCGCCGAGCAGTACTTC; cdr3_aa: CASSPTLQGAEQYF
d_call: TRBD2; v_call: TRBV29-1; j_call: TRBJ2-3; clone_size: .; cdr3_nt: TGCAGCGTTAGGACTAGCGGAGGGAATACGCAGTATTTT; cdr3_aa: CSVRTSGGNTQYF
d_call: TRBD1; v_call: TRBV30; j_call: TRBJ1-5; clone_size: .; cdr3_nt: TGTGCCTGGGGGACAGGGCAAATCATTAATCAGCCCCAGCATTTT; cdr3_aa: CAWGTGQIINQPQHF
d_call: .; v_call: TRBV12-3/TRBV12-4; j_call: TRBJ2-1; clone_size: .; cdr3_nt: TGTGCCAGCAGCTTAACAGCGTACAATGAGCAGTTCTTC; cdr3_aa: CASSLTAYNEQFF
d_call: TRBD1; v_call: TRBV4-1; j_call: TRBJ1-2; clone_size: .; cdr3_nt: TGCGCCAGCAGCCGCCCGGGACAGCTAAGGAACTATGGCTACACCTTC; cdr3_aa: CASSRPGQLRNYGYTF
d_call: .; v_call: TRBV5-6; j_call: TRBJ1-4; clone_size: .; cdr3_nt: TGTGCCAGCAGCTTGGGGGGTGCAAAACTGTTTTTT; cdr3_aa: CASSLGGAKLFF
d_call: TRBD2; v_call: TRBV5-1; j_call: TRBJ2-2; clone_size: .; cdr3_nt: TGCGCCAGCAGCTCCGCCGGGACTAGCGGTAACACCGGGGAGCTGTTTTTT; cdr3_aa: CASSSAGTSGNTGELFF
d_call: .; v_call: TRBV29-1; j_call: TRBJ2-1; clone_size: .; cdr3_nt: TGCAGCGTTGAAGATCCTGAGGTGAATGAGCAGTTCTTC; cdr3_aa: CSVEDPEVNEQFF
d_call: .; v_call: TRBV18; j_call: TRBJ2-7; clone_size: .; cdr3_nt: TGTGCCAGCTCACTTGGGGACGAGCAGTACTTC; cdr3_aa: CASSLGDEQYF
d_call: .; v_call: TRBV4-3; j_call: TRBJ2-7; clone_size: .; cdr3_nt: TGCGCCAGCAGCCAAGAGGGTGAAGGGAGTGGCGAGCAGTACTTC; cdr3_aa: CASSQEGEGSGEQYF
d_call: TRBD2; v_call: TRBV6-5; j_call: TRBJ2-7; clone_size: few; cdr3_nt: TGTGCCAGCAGCGAGATAGCGGGGGGGCCCCACGAGCAGTACTTC; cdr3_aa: CASSEIAGGPHEQYF
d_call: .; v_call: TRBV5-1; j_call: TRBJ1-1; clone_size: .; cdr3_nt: TGCGCCAGCAGCTTGGGGCACCTCCTGAACACTGAAGCTTTCTTT; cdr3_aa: CASSLGHLLNTEAFF
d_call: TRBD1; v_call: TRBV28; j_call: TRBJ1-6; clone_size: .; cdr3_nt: TGTGCCAGCAATCCCCGGGACAGGGTGAGTTCACCCCTCCACTTT; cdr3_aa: CASNPRDRVSSPLHF
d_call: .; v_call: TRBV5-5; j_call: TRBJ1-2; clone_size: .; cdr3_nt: TGTGCCAGCCTCCCAGGGTGGGGCTACACCTTC; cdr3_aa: CASLPGWGYTF
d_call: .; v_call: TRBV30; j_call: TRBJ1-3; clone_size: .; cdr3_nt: TGTGCCTGGAGTCCAGCAGGGTTGAGGAACACCATATATTTT; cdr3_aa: CAWSPAGLRNTIYF
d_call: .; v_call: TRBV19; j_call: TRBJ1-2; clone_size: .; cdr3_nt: TGTGCCAGTAGTGATCGACGGGGGAACTATGGCTACACCTTC; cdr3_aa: CASSDRRGNYGYTF
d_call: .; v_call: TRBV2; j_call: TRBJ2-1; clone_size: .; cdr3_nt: TGTGCCAGTGAAGGGGGGATTACCTACAATGAGCAGTTCTTC; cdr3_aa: CASEGGITYNEQFF
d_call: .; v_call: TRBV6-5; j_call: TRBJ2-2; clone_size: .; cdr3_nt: TGTGCCAGCAGGTGGGCCCCGAACACCGGGGAGCTGTTTTTT; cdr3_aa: CASRWAPNTGELFF
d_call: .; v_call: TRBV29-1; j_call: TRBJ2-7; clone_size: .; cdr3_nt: TGCAGCGTTCGTCAGTTTGGCTACGAGCAGTACTTC; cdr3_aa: CSVRQFGYEQYF
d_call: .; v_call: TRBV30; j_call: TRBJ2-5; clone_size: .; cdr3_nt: TGTGCCTGGATTTCCGGGACATGGGGGACCCAGTACTTC; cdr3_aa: CAWISGTWGTQYF
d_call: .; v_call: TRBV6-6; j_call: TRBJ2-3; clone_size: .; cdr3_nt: TGTGCCAGCAGTTACAGAGGGGGACGGAACACAGATACGCAGTATTTT; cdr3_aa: CASSYRGGRNTDTQYF
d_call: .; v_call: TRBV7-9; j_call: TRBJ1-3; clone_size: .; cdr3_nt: TGTGCCAGCAGCTTAGGGAGCTCTGGAAACACCATATATTTT; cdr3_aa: CASSLGSSGNTIYF
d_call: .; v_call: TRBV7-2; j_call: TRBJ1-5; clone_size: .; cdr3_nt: TGTGCCAGCAGCTTGTCTGGGCCCTATAGCAATCAGCCCCAGCATTTT; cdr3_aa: CASSLSGPYSNQPQHF
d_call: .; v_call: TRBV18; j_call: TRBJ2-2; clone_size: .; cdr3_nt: TGTGCCAGCTCAAAAATTACGGGGGCGAACACCGGGGAGCTGTTTTTT; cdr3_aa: CASSKITGANTGELFF
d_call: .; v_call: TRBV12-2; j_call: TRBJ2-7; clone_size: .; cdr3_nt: TGTGCAAGTCGCCCCCGCCACGGCGGATACTACGAGCAGTACTTC; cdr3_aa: CASRPRHGGYYEQYF
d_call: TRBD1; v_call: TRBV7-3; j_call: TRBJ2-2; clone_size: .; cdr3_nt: TGTGCCAGCAGCCAGGGGACAGCTGCGAACACCGGGGAGCTGTTTTTT; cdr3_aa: CASSQGTAANTGELFF
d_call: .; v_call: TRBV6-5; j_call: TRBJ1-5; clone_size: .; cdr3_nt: TGTGCCAGCAGCCGACACCTTAGCAATCAGCCCCAGCATTTT; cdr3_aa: CASSRHLSNQPQHF
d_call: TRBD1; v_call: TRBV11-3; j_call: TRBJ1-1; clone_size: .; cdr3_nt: TGTGCCAGCAGCTCCCAGGACAGGGGGCGAGGAGCTTTCTTT; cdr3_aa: CASSSQDRGRGAFF
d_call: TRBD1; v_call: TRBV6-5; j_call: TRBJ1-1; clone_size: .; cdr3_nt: TGTGCCAGCACCCAGACAGGGACTGGGAACACTGAAGCTTTCTTT; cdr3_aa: CASTQTGTGNTEAFF
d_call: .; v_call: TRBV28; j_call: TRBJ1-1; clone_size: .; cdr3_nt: TGTGCCCTTTCTTCGGCCGGAATAATGAACACTGAAGCTTTCTTT; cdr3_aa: CALSSAGIMNTEAFF
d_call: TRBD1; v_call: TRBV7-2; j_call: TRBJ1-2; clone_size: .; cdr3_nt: TGTGCCAGCAGCCTTACAGGGGAAGTTGGCTACACCTTC; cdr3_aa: CASSLTGEVGYTF
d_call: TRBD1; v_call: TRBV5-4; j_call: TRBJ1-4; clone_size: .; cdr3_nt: TGTGCCAGCAGCCCGGGACAGAGGCGTGAAAAACTGTTTTTT; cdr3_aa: CASSPGQRREKLFF
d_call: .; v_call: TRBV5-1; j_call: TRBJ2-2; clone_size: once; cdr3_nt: TGCGCCAGCAGGGGTATGGGGGACACCGGGGAGCTGTTTTTT; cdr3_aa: CASRGMGDTGELFF
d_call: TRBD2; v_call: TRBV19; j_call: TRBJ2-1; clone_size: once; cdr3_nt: TGTGCCAGTAGTTCGGATAGCGGGAGCGGCTACAATGAGCAGTTCTTC; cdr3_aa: CASSSDSGSGYNEQFF
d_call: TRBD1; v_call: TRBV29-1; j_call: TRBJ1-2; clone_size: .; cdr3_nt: TGCAGCGTACTGGGACAGGGAGCCTTCTATGGCTACACCTTC; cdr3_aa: CSVLGQGAFYGYTF
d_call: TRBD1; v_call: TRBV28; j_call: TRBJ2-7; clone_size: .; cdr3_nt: TGTGCCAGCAGTTTATGGGGCAGGGGGTCCTACGAGCAGTACTTC; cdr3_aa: CASSLWGRGSYEQYF
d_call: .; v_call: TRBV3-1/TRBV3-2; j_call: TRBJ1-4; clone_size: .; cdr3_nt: TGTGCCAGCAGCGAAGGACGGGTAACTAATGAAAAACTGTTTTTT; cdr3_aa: CASSEGRVTNEKLFF
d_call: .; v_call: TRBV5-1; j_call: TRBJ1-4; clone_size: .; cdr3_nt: TGCGCCAGCAGCGCGGACAGTAATGAAAAACTGTTTTTT; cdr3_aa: CASSADSNEKLFF
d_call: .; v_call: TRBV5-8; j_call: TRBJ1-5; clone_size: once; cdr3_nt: TGTGCCAGCAGCCCCCGGCGGGGTGGGTATAGCAATCAGCCCCAGCATTTT; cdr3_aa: CASSPRRGGYSNQPQHF
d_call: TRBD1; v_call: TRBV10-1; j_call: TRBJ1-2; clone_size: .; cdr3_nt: TGCGCCGCAGGGGGGGGACCCCGGGACTGCGCCCCTAACTATGGCTACACCTTC; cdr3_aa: CAAGGGPRDCAPNYGYTF
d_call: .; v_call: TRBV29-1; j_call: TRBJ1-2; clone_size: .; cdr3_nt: TGCAGCGTTGAGAGGGGTGTCGGGTTGGGCTACACCTTC; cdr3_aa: CSVERGVGLGYTF
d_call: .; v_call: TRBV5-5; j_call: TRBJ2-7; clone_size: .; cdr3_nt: TGTGCCAGCGGCGGTCGGGAGCAGTACTTC; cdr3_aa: CASGGREQYF
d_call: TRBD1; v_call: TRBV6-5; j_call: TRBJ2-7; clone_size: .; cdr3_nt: TGTGCCAGCAGTTACACGGACAGGGGGCATTCCTACGAGCAGTACTTC; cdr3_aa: CASSYTDRGHSYEQYF
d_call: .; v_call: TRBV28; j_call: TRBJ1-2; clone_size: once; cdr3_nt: TGTGCCAGCAGTTTGGGGGCGGGGCAGGGGTACACCTTC; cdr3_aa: CASSLGAGQGYTF
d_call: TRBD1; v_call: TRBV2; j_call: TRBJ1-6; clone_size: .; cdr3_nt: TGTGCCAGCATGACCAGGACAGGAGATGGAGCCCTCCACTTT; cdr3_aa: CASMTRTGDGALHF